This T cell receptor beta chain came from a study of OX40 agonist ivuxolimab in advanced cancers. Study at large: Aged roughly 23 to 80 with a mean of 60 years, they were under 85% male. Three patients got partial responses; one had hepatocellular carcinoma and two had cutaneous melanoma.

In the case of this clone: Its antigen is undetermined.

The table came from immunoSEQ multiplex PCR; TCRdb's copy has only in-frame clones and leaves some out. The sample carries about 15,000 clones, approximately 84% recorded once. General study points: Relatively little clonal expansion, among the lowest observed, appeared in partial responders at 0.1-3.0 mg/kg. There was clonal expansion of CD4+ and CD8+ blood T cells by week 6 at 0.1 to 3.0 mg/kg.

The specimen comprised CD4+ or CD8+ T cells sorted from blood, sampled in a trial of the OX40 agonist ivuxolimab. This clonotype originated in an adult with an advanced solid tumor such as melanoma, head and neck, liver or kidney cancer.

Here the CDR3 reads CASSLPERVRNSPLHF. The CDR3 DNA follows: TGTGCCAGCAGCTTGCCCGAAAGGGTGAGGAATTCACCCCTCCACTTT. The J gene is TRBJ1-6, the V gene TRBV5-5; D call uncertain. Between the trimmed V and J ends, which lost 1 base and 7 bases, there was a span of 15 bases. The germline CDR1 and CDR2 sequences are SGHKS and YYEKEE (reference sequence). There are 16 residues in the CDR3.